This T cell receptor beta chain comes out of a study of blood T cell repertoires in COVID-19. Study at large: Sites in the United States, Italy and Spain provided acute and convalescent COVID-19 samples. Sample material is recorded as cDNA or gDNA derived from T cells, B-cell-depleted T cells, or PBMCs.

This clone was counted a single time. Source study methods: Using reference gene primer amplification, nucleated cell counts were estimated. Clones were read by immunoSEQ multiplex PCR, and TCRdb kept only the in-frame ones, dropping some. V, J and clone size are taken as reported in that table, and D and trimming were inferred from the DNA itself. The data show 140,000 to 150,000 clones, with 75% to 85% seen just once and roughly 10% held by the top ten. Deletions cut 5 bases from V and 1 base from J, with 14 bases between. There are 16 residues in the CDR3. CDR1 LNHNV and CDR2 YYDKDF come from the germline V gene (reference sequence).

J is TRBJ2-2 and V is TRBV15; perhaps TRBD2 as D (6 bases). Sample: peripheral blood. The clonotype was recovered from a man aged 60 to 69 with active or convalescent COVID-19. CDR3 sequence: CATSGGWDWNTGELFF. In DNA form, the CDR3 reads TGTGCCACCAGCGGGGGTTGGGACTGGAACACCGGGGAGCTGTTTTTT.